This passage covers 27 T cell receptor beta chains from one sample sequenced in a study of blood T cell repertoires in COVID-19. Produced via immunoSEQ multiplex PCR; TCRdb's table is partial and in-frame only. The sample holds some 310,000 clones, roughly 91% seen once. Sequenced input: PBMCs or T cells enriched from blood (not recorded which). The receptors stem from a woman in her 30s who had recovered from COVID-19.

DNA of the CDR3: TGTGCCAGCAGCGACAGCGGGGCTCCTTGGGTCACTGAAGCTTTCTTT. Its protein is CASSDSGAPWVTEAFF. V gene TRBV6-2 or TRBV6-3 combines with J gene TRBJ1-1; D might be TRBD1 (5 bases). The CDR3 totals 16 residues. Between the trimmed V and J ends, which lost 6 bases and 4 bases, there was a span of 21 bases. The germline V gene has CDR1 MNHEY and CDR2 SVGEGT.

This chain links TRBV6-5 with TRBJ2-3, with TRBD1 identical over 7 bases. With V trimmed by 4 bases and J by 4 bases, 5 bases remained unmatched. The CDR3 runs 14 residues. Germline V gene sequence: CDR1 MNHEY, CDR2 SVGAGI. Here the CDR3 DNA reads TGTGCCAGCAGTTCGACAGGGTTCGCAGATACGCAGTATTTT. The encoded protein is CASSSTGFADTQYF.

The chain joins TRBV9 to TRBJ2-2; D gene uncertain. Trimming took 2 bases from V and 11 from J, leaving 7 bases between them. The germline V gene encodes CDR1 SGDLS and CDR2 YYNGEE. CDR3 size: 11 residues. CDR3 sequence (DNA): TGTGCCAGCAGCGTCTCGGGTGAGCTGTTTTTT. Its protein is CASSVSGELFF.

The chain combines TRBV5-1 with TRBJ2-1, with 10 bases aligning to TRBD2. With 1 base clipped from V and 4 bases from J, the junction kept 2 bases outside the gene matches. In germline, CDR1 is SGHRS, CDR2 YFSETQ. This CDR3 is built from 15 residues. The CDR3 bases are TGCGCCAGCAGCTTGCCGGGACTAGCGTACAATGAGCAGTTCTTC. Translating gives CASSLPGLAYNEQFF.

The chain is built from TRBV29-1 and TRBJ2-3; D may be TRBD2 (6 bases). CDR3 length: 15 amino acids. In germline, CDR1 is SQVTM, CDR2 ANQGSEA. The V end lost 2 bases, the J end lost 0 bases, and 12 bases lay between the germline ends. The CDR3 DNA is TGCAGCGTTGAAAGACTAGTTACTAGCACAGATACGCAGTATTTT. Protein: CSVERLVTSTDTQYF.

The V and J genes are TRBV5-1 and TRBJ2-5; possibly TRBD2 for D (6 bases). There are 16 residues in the CDR3. Germline lookup yields CDR1 SGHRS and CDR2 YFSETQ. The germline V and J ends were trimmed by 1 base and 5 bases, with 18 bases remaining between them. CDR3 residues: CASSLMSGRGGETQYF. The CDR3 DNA sequence: TGCGCCAGCAGCTTGATGAGTGGGCGTGGGGGGGAGACCCAGTACTTC.

A single count supports this clone. The chain is built from TRBV27 and TRBJ1-5; D is ambiguous. Trimming removed 10 bases from V and 2 bases from J, with 18 bases in between. This CDR3 is 15 amino acids long. In germline, CDR1 is MNHEY, CDR2 SMNVEV (reference sequence). CDR3 in DNA: TGTGCCACACCGGGTCGGGGATCGGGCAATCAGCCCCAGCATTTT. This sequence encodes CATPGRGSGNQPQHF.

The chain has TRBV18 and TRBJ1-1; 8 bases are shared with TRBD1. The J segment lost 1 base and the V segment lost 6 bases, leaving 22 bases of the junction unmatched. This CDR3 comprises 20 residues. The germline gives CDR1 KGHSH, CDR2 LQKENI. CDR3 sequence: CASSPMIILRGDRGNTEAFF. CDR3 nucleotides: TGTGCCAGCTCGCCCATGATTATCCTTAGGGGTGACAGGGGGAACACTGAAGCTTTCTTT.

This clone was seen a few times. The gene calls are TRBV10-1 and TRBJ1-1; 8 positions agree with TRBD1. Germline CDR1 WNHNN, CDR2 SYGVQD (reference sequence). The CDR3 extends over 16 amino acids. V gave up 4 bases and J gave up 3 bases; unmatched junction bases: 10. CDR3 protein: CASSAYRGVGDTEAFF. The CDR3 region has the DNA TGCGCCAGCAGTGCATACAGGGGGGTAGGGGACACTGAAGCTTTCTTT.

The rearrangement joins TRBV3-1 (or the pseudogene TRBV3-2) to TRBJ1-1; 7 positions agree with TRBD1. Germline CDR1 reads LGHDT; CDR2 reads YNNKEL (reference sequence). The CDR3 totals 13 residues. Germline trimming cut 4 bases from V and 7 bases from J; bases unmatched to any gene: 6. In nucleotides, the CDR3 is TGTGCCAGCAGCCCCCGGGACAGTGGTGAAGCTTTCTTT. Encoded protein: CASSPRDSGEAFF.

The chain recombines TRBV14 with TRBJ1-3; D gene unclear. CDR3 length: 13 amino acids. V gave up 4 bases and J gave up 3 bases, with 7 bases separating them. Germline CDR1 SGHDN, CDR2 FVKESK. For the CDR3, the DNA is TGTGCCAGCAGCCGGGGAGATGGAAACACCATATATTTT. Its translation: CASSRGDGNTIYF.

This clone was seen only once. The genes are TRBV2 and TRBJ2-3, with D tentatively TRBD1 (5 bases). CDR3 length: 17 residues. V gave up 1 base and J gave up 0 bases, with 14 bases separating them. CDR1 SNHLY and CDR2 FYNNEI come from the germline V gene. CDR3 sequence reads: CASSEGRQSSSTDTQYF. Here the CDR3 DNA reads TGTGCCAGCAGTGAAGGTCGACAGAGCAGTAGCACAGATACGCAGTATTTT. The variable domain in full, with the rest retrieved from reference TRBV2 and TRBJ2-3, is EPEVTQTPSHQVTQMGQEVILRCVPISNHLYFYWYRQILGQKVEFLVSFYNNEISEKSEIFDDQFSVERPDGSNFTLKIRSTKLEDSAMYFCASSEGRQSSSTDTQYFGPGTRLTVL.

This clone appeared a single time. The chain combines TRBV7-9 with TRBJ1-1, with a tentative D call TRBD1 (5 bases). CDR3 length: 12 amino acids. Trimming removed 5 bases from V and 11 bases from J, with 15 bases in between. Germline V CDR1 and CDR2: SEHNR, FQNEAQ (reference sequence). The DNA for the CDR3 is TGTGCCAGCAGCCTCCGGGAGGGGAGGGCTTTCTTT. It codes for CASSLREGRAFF. The full variable domain, with the rest looked up from reference TRBV7-9 and TRBJ1-1, is DTGVSQNPRHKITKRGQNVTFRCDPISEHNRLYWYRQTLGQGPEFLTYFQNEAQLEKSRLLSDRFSAERPKGSFSTLEIQRTEQGDSAMYLCASSLREGRAFFGQGTRLTVV.

The rearrangement joins TRBV21-1 to TRBJ2-2; the table gives TRBD2 as D, unverified against the DNA. TRBV21-1 is classified as a pseudogene. The CDR3 extends over 16 amino acids. The CDR3 reads CASSNPVLVTTGELFF. As DNA, the CDR3 is TGTGCCAGCAGCAACCCCGTGCTAGTAACGACCGGGGAGCTGTTTTTT.

This chain links TRBV4-1 with TRBJ1-6; no clear D gene. V was shortened by 3 bases and J by 3 bases, with 6 bases between the two germline ends. CDR1 and CDR2 (germline): MGHRA, YSYEKL. The CDR3 is 14 residues long. As DNA, the CDR3 is TGCGCCAGCAGCCAGTTCAGCTATAATTCACCCCTCCACTTT. This gives the protein CASSQFSYNSPLHF.

V usage is TRBV18 and J usage is TRBJ2-1; D is perhaps TRBD2 (5 bases). The V and J ends lost 4 bases and 2 bases respectively, with 15 bases between them. Germline lookup yields CDR1 KGHSH and CDR2 LQKENI. This CDR3 has 16 amino acids. CDR3 residues: CASSQVPGFTYNEQFF. The CDR3 coding sequence is TGTGCCAGCTCACAAGTCCCGGGGTTCACCTACAATGAGCAGTTCTTC. Full variable domain (rest looked up from reference TRBV18 and TRBJ2-1): NAGVMQNPRHLVRRRGQEARLRCSPMKGHSHVYWYRQLPEEGLKFMVYLQKENIIDESGMPKERFSAEFPKEGPSILRIQQVVRGDSAAYFCASSQVPGFTYNEQFFGPGTRLTVL.

The chain combines TRBV30 with TRBJ1-2, with D unclear. Trimming pared 0 bases from V and 0 bases from J, leaving 5 bases between. The germline V gene has CDR1 GTSNPN and CDR2 SVGIG (reference sequence). CDR3 size: 13 residues. The CDR3 spells CAWSVLTNYGYTF. The DNA for the CDR3 is TGTGCCTGGAGTGTTTTAACTAACTATGGCTACACCTTC. The full variable domain, completed using reference TRBV30 and TRBJ1-2, is SQTIHQWPATLVQPVGSPLSLECTVEGTSNPNLYWYRQAAGRGLQLLFYSVGIGQISSEVPQNLSASRPQDRQFILSSKKLLLSDSGFYLCAWSVLTNYGYTFGSGTRLTVV.

The V call is TRBV20-1, the J call TRBJ1-4; D is possibly TRBD1 (5 bases). The V gene lost 3 bases and the J gene lost 11 bases, with 13 bases spanning the gap. Germline CDR1 reads DFQATT; CDR2 reads SNEGSKA (reference sequence). The CDR3 sequence is 12 residues long. CDR3 in DNA: TGCAGTGCTAGTGTGCAGGGTGTGAAACTGTTTTTT. Its protein product is CSASVQGVKLFF.

The chain is built from TRBV5-7 and TRBJ2-5; TRBD2 agrees at 7 bases. TRBV5-7 is an ORF for which the function is uncertain. J lost 2 bases, V lost 2 bases, and 3 bases had no gene match. The CDR3 runs to 14 residues. The CDR3 sequence is CASSLAGRQETQYF. The CDR3 nucleotides are TGTGCCAGCAGCTTAGCGGGACGACAAGAGACCCAGTACTTC.

The V and J genes are TRBV5-8 and TRBJ1-1; 10 bases line up with TRBD1. After removal of 4 bases from V and 8 bases from J, the junction contained 14 bases not matched to a gene. CDR1 and CDR2 from the germline V gene are SGHTS and YDEGEE. CDR3 length: 16 residues. CDR3 coding DNA: TGTGCCAGCAGCCCACGAAACCCGGGACAGGGGATAGAAGCTTTCTTT. Protein product: CASSPRNPGQGIEAFF.

A remark on this clone: It may be a read error: a sequence one base away is much more abundant. The J gene is TRBJ2-7, the V gene TRBV28; no definite D call. Germline V gene lookup returns CDR1 MDHEN and CDR2 SYDVKM. The V gene lost 2 bases and the J gene lost 6 bases, with 5 bases spanning the gap. There are 11 residues in the CDR3. CDR3 amino acids: CASSLQAEQYF. CDR3 coding DNA: TGTGCCAGCAGTTTACAGGCCGAGCAGTACTTC.

The chain joins TRBV18 to TRBJ1-4; D is unclear. Germline V gene data show CDR1 as KGHSH and CDR2 as LQKENI. The CDR3 consists of 14 residues. V lost 4 bases to trimming and J lost 0 bases, with 6 bases between them. The CDR3 DNA follows: TGTGCCAGCTCACTGCGGACAACTAATGAAAAACTGTTTTTT. Encoded protein: CASSLRTTNEKLFF.

This clone has just a few counts. This chain uses TRBV5-4 with TRBJ2-7, with TRBD2 matching 12 bases. V shed 0 bases, J shed 7 bases, and the junction held 17 bases outside the gene matches. The CDR3 spans 19 residues. CDR1 is SGHNT, CDR2 YYREEE, per germline (reference sequence). The CDR3 region is CASSLAGLAGGRSSWEQYF. The CDR3 nucleotides read TGTGCCAGCAGCTTGGCGGGTCTAGCGGGAGGGCGGTCTTCTTGGGAGCAGTACTTC.

The chain links TRBV30 to TRBJ1-1; possibly TRBD1 for D (6 bases). V was pared by 1 base and J by 4 bases, with 13 bases between. The CDR3 extends over 14 amino acids. CDR1 is GTSNPN and CDR2 is SVGIG in the germline V gene (reference sequence). CDR3 sequence: CAWSAFVGGTEAFF. The DNA for the CDR3 is TGTGCCTGGAGTGCATTCGTAGGGGGCACTGAAGCTTTCTTT.

The V gene is TRBV5-1, the J gene TRBJ1-1; TRBD1 is a possible D gene (5 bases). CDR1 SGHRS and CDR2 YFSETQ come from the germline V gene. CDR3 length equals 15 residues. V was trimmed by 5 bases and J by 3 bases, leaving 17 bases between them. The CDR3 here is CASSPNAQGYTEAFF. Written as DNA, the CDR3 is TGCGCCAGCAGTCCTAACGCGCAGGGTTACACTGAAGCTTTCTTT.

The chain has TRBV4-1 and TRBJ1-2; a weak D match, TRBD1 (5 bases). Germline V gene lookup returns CDR1 MGHRA and CDR2 YSYEKL. The V gene lost 0 bases and the J gene lost 2 bases, with 10 bases spanning the gap. This CDR3 spans 15 amino acids. CDR3 nucleotide sequence: TGCGCCAGCAGCCAAGAGCCGGGGGTGAACTATGGCTACACCTTC. Translating it yields CASSQEPGVNYGYTF.

V gene TRBV11-2 combines with J gene TRBJ1-2; D is perhaps TRBD1 (5 bases). Germline values: CDR1 SGHAT, CDR2 FQNNGV. V was cut by 1 base and J by 6 bases, with 12 bases left in between. The CDR3 consists of 14 residues. The DNA for the CDR3 is TGTGCCAGCAGCTTAGGGGCAGGGCTGGATGGCTACACCTTC. Translation gives CASSLGAGLDGYTF. Complete variable domain (other parts from reference TRBV11-2 and TRBJ1-2): EAGVAQSPRYKIIEKRQSVAFWCNPISGHATLYWYQQILGQGPKLLIQFQNNGVVDDSQLPKDRFSAERLKGVDSTLKIQPAKLEDSAVYLCASSLGAGLDGYTFGSGTRLTVV.